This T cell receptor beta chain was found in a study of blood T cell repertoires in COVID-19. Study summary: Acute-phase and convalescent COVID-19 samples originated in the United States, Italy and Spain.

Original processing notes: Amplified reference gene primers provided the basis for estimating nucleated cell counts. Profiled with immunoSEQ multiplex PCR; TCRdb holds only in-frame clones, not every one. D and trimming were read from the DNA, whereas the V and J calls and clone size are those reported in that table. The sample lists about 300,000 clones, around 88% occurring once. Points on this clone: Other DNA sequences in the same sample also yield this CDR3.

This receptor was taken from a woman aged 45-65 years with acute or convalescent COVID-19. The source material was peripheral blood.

DNA for the CDR3: TGTGCCAGCTCACCGAGGGGGGGGGACTATGGCTACACCTTC. Its protein product is CASSPRGGDYGYTF. The chain uses TRBV18 and TRBJ1-2, with D perhaps matching TRBD1 (6 bases). Trimming took off 3 bases at V and 3 bases at J, with 11 bases between the two ends. CDR3 length: 14 amino acids. Germline V lookup: CDR1 KGHSH, CDR2 LQKENI. The whole variable domain, filled in from reference TRBV18 and TRBJ1-2, reads NAGVMQNPRHLVRRRGQEARLRCSPMKGHSHVYWYRQLPEEGLKFMVYLQKENIIDESGMPKERFSAEFPKEGPSILRIQQVVRGDSAAYFCASSPRGGDYGYTFGSGTRLTVV.